What follows are 27 T cell receptor beta chains derived from one specimen sequenced in a study of cytomegalovirus exposure and HLA in healthy donors listed by TCRdb under 2017. The receptor library was made with the immunoSEQ multiplex PCR assay. TCRdb carries this immuneACCESS record with in-frame sequences only. Its versions omit some clonotypes, under half of them owing to an unresolved V gene in the studies checked, with the rest unexplained. The sample yields 100,000 to 150,000 clones; about nine tenths were counted once. Clones ranked in the top ten supply about 2% of the sample. Material: PBMCs. The receptor set was obtained from a woman aged 18-30 years in good health and CMV-seronegative.

The gene calls are TRBV5-1 and TRBJ2-1, with TRBD2 as a possible D gene (6 bases). Germline V gene lookup returns CDR1 SGHRS and CDR2 YFSETQ. Trimming cost V 2 bases and J 8 bases, with 14 bases left between them. The CDR3 is 14 amino acids. The CDR3 protein is CASSFGRSKDEQFF. CDR3 bases: TGCGCCAGCAGCTTTGGGAGGTCCAAGGATGAGCAGTTCTTC.

The chain employs TRBV4-1 and TRBJ2-2; D is unresolved. Trimming left V 0 bases short and J 4 bases short, with 12 bases between. CDR3 length: 16 amino acids. The germline V gene has CDR1 MGHRA and CDR2 YSYEKL. CDR3 loop: CASSQEQTDPTGELFF. CDR3 in DNA: TGCGCCAGCAGCCAAGAACAAACAGACCCCACCGGGGAGCTGTTTTTT.

The V call is TRBV5-6, the J call TRBJ2-7; 13 bases match TRBD2. The CDR3 has 16 amino acids. Germline CDR1 reads SGHDT; CDR2 reads YYEEEE. With V trimmed by 3 bases and J by 1 base, 4 bases remained unmatched. DNA of the CDR3: TGTGCCAGCAGCTGGACTAGCGGGAGCCTATCCTACGAGCAGTACTTC. Amino acids: CASSWTSGSLSYEQYF.

The chain recombines TRBV6-5 with TRBJ2-7; 7 bases agree with TRBD1. This CDR3 spans 12 amino acids. V dropped 7 bases and J dropped 7; count of bases not matched to a gene: 7. CDR1 is MNHEY and CDR2 is SVGAGI in the germline V gene. In DNA, the CDR3 is TGTGCCAGCAAAAGGACAGGCGGAGAGCAGTACTTC. Residues: CASKRTGGEQYF.

The CDR3 coding sequence is TGTGCCAGCGGACAGACGATCAATGAAAAACTGTTTTTT. Protein product: CASGQTINEKLFF. The chain is built from TRBV6-5 and TRBJ1-4, with D perhaps TRBD1 (6 bases). Trimming pared 8 bases from V and 5 bases from J, leaving 12 bases between. The germline V gene encodes CDR1 MNHEY and CDR2 SVGAGI. This CDR3 spans 13 amino acids.

J is TRBJ1-4 and V is TRBV7-9; D is ambiguous. The V end lost 4 bases, the J end lost 1 base, and 7 bases lay between the germline ends. Germline V gene sequence: CDR1 SEHNR, CDR2 FQNEAQ (reference sequence). The CDR3 is 14 residues long. The CDR3: CASSSSGTNEKLFF. CDR3 bases: TGTGCCAGCAGCTCATCGGGAACTAATGAAAAACTGTTTTTT. Complete variable domain (other parts from reference TRBV7-9 and TRBJ1-4): DTGVSQNPRHKITKRGQNVTFRCDPISEHNRLYWYRQTLGQGPEFLTYFQNEAQLEKSRLLSDRFSAERPKGSFSTLEIQRTEQGDSAMYLCASSSSGTNEKLFFGSGTQLSVL.

The genes are TRBV11-2 and TRBJ2-1, with 10 bases lining up with TRBD2. The CDR3 covers 15 residues. In germline, CDR1 is SGHAT, CDR2 FQNNGV. V shed 3 bases, J shed 1 base, and the junction held 0 bases outside the gene matches. The CDR3: CASSFSGRSYNEQFF. The CDR3 DNA follows: TGTGCCAGCAGCTTTAGCGGGAGGTCCTACAATGAGCAGTTCTTC.

This clone showed up just a few times. This chain uses TRBV28 with TRBJ2-5; perhaps TRBD1 as D (6 bases). Germline V gives CDR1 MDHEN, CDR2 SYDVKM. V lost 3 bases, J lost 1 base, and 9 bases lay in between. The CDR3 contains 14 residues. CDR3 sequence (DNA): TGTGCCAGCAGTTTTAGGGACATCCAAGAGACCCAGTACTTC. Encoded protein: CASSFRDIQETQYF.

Here the CDR3 reads CASSPHAKYEQYF. In nucleotides, the CDR3 is TGTGCCAGCTCACCACACGCGAAATACGAGCAGTACTTC. The chain recombines TRBV18 with TRBJ2-7; D is unclear. The germline V and J ends were trimmed by 1 base and 4 bases, with 8 bases remaining between them. The CDR3 loop spans 13 amino acids. The germline gives CDR1 KGHSH, CDR2 LQKENI.

CDR3 DNA: TGTGCCACCAGCTCCTCTTACGAGCAGTACTTC. Translating gives CATSSSYEQYF. This chain links TRBV15 with TRBJ2-7; D ambiguous. Per germline, CDR1 LNHNV and CDR2 YYDKDF (reference sequence). This CDR3 has 11 amino acids. The V end was cut by 5 bases, the J end by 4 bases, with 6 bases between.

J is TRBJ2-1 and V is TRBV11-2, with D possibly being TRBD2 (5 bases). Germline V lookup: CDR1 SGHAT, CDR2 FQNNGV. The CDR3 totals 17 residues. V was shortened by 4 bases and J by 0 bases, with 16 bases between the two germline ends. The CDR3 DNA reads TGTGCCAGCAGCTCCATAGTCGGGGAAAGCTCCTACAATGAGCAGTTCTTC. Protein sequence: CASSSIVGESSYNEQFF.

This chain uses TRBV23-1 with TRBJ2-1, with 13 positions matching TRBD2. TRBV23-1 counts as an open reading frame of uncertain function. The CDR3 is made up of 17 amino acids. With 3 bases clipped from V and 8 bases from J, the junction kept 10 bases outside the gene matches. For the CDR3, the DNA is TGCGCCAGCAGTCACCGGACTAGCGGGAGAGTGCTGGATGAGCAGTTCTTC. The encoded protein is CASSHRTSGRVLDEQFF.

This chain uses TRBV11-2 with TRBJ1-4; the D gene is possibly TRBD1 (5 bases). Germline CDR1 is SGHAT and CDR2 is FQNNGV. V gave up 5 bases and J gave up 0 bases, with 13 bases separating them. This CDR3 spans 16 amino acids. The DNA for the CDR3 is TGTGCCAGCAGCGCGGGACGGACTGCAACTAATGAAAAACTGTTTTTT. Translating gives CASSAGRTATNEKLFF.

This sequence joins TRBV5-1 and TRBJ2-1; TRBD2 agrees at 12 bases. V lost 1 base, J lost 1 base, and 9 bases stayed unmatched. The CDR3 contains 19 residues. The germline CDR1 and CDR2 sequences are SGHRS and YFSETQ. The CDR3, as DNA: TGCGCCAGCAGCTTGAGTTCTAGCGGGAGGGTTAATTCCTACAATGAGCAGTTCTTC. Protein: CASSLSSSGRVNSYNEQFF.

V and J are TRBV4-1 and TRBJ2-7, with TRBD2 identical over 9 bases. The germline V gene has CDR1 MGHRA and CDR2 YSYEKL. Germline trimming cut 4 bases from V and 2 bases from J; bases unmatched to any gene: 15. This CDR3 has 18 amino acids. The chain's CDR3 is CASSRYSGRGRATYEQYF. The DNA for the CDR3 is TGCGCCAGCAGCCGATATAGCGGGCGCGGGAGGGCCACCTACGAGCAGTACTTC.

The V call is TRBV30, the J call TRBJ1-1; D is perhaps TRBD1 (6 bases). V was trimmed by 3 bases and J by 1 base, leaving 6 bases between them. This CDR3 has 12 amino acids. Per the germline V gene, CDR1 is GTSNPN and CDR2 is SVGIG (reference sequence). CDR3 loop: CAWRQGNTEAFF. DNA for the CDR3: TGTGCCTGGAGACAGGGGAACACTGAAGCTTTCTTT.

The gene calls are TRBV11-2 and TRBJ1-1; 7 bases match TRBD1. V gave up 3 bases and J gave up 4 bases; unmatched junction bases: 5. Germline loops: CDR1 SGHAT, CDR2 FQNNGV. This CDR3 is 14 amino acids long. CDR3 bases: TGTGCCAGCAGCTTTGGACAGGTCGGCACTGAAGCTTTCTTT. This codes for CASSFGQVGTEAFF.

The rearrangement uses TRBV7-8 and TRBJ2-3; 8 bases match TRBD2. CDR1 is SGHVS, CDR2 FQNEAQ, per germline. With V trimmed by 1 base and J by 2 bases, 2 bases remained unmatched. This CDR3 region has 15 residues. The CDR3 region is CASSLGGRITDTQYF. The DNA of the CDR3 is TGTGCCAGCAGCTTAGGCGGGAGGATCACAGATACGCAGTATTTT.

The rearrangement uses TRBV5-1 and TRBJ2-1; 9 bases align to TRBD1. V was clipped by 0 bases and J by 7 bases; unmatched bases: 5. Germline V gives CDR1 SGHRS, CDR2 YFSETQ. The CDR3 has 15 residues. The CDR3 region is CASSLAVQGANEQFF. The CDR3 DNA follows: TGCGCCAGCAGCTTGGCGGTACAGGGGGCTAATGAGCAGTTCTTC.

This chain uses TRBV6-5 with TRBJ2-1; no reliable D call. The germline CDR1 and CDR2 sequences are MNHEY and SVGAGI. V was trimmed by 4 bases and J by 4 bases, leaving 17 bases between them. The CDR3 contains 16 residues. CDR3 bases: TGTGCCAGCAGTTCTTTGAGCCCCGCGAATTACAATGAGCAGTTCTTC. Translating it yields CASSSLSPANYNEQFF.

The CDR3 sequence is CASSPGTGDQPQHF. The CDR3 nucleotides are TGTGCCAGCTCGCCAGGGACAGGGGATCAGCCCCAGCATTTT. This chain uses TRBV18 with TRBJ1-5; 10 bases fit TRBD1. This CDR3 comprises 14 residues. The germline V gene has CDR1 KGHSH and CDR2 LQKENI. Trimming cost V 6 bases and J 5 bases; bases outside gene matches: 4.

The rearrangement joins TRBV29-1 to TRBJ1-2, with 9 bases that match TRBD1. The CDR3 contains 14 residues. V dropped 3 bases and J dropped 9; count of bases not matched to a gene: 11. Germline V gene lookup returns CDR1 SQVTM and CDR2 ANQGSEA. Here the CDR3 reads CSVDRWDREASYTF. DNA for the CDR3: TGCAGCGTTGATAGGTGGGACAGGGAAGCGAGCTACACCTTC.

V gene TRBV18 combines with J gene TRBJ2-2; a weak D match, TRBD2 (6 bases). CDR1 and CDR2 from the germline V gene are KGHSH and LQKENI. V lost 3 bases to trimming and J lost 1 base, with 9 bases between them. This CDR3 is built from 15 residues. The CDR3 loop is CASSPRDRNTGELFF. The CDR3 region has the DNA TGTGCCAGCTCACCGCGGGATCGGAACACCGGGGAGCTGTTTTTT.

J is TRBJ1-1 and V is TRBV7-9; 9 bases fit TRBD1. The CDR3 loop spans 14 amino acids. V was clipped by 5 bases and J by 4 bases; unmatched bases: 5. Germline V gene sequence: CDR1 SEHNR, CDR2 FQNEAQ (reference sequence). The CDR3 coding sequence is TGTGCCAGCAGCACAGGACAGGGGAGCACTGAAGCTTTCTTT. Protein sequence: CASSTGQGSTEAFF.

V and J are TRBV2 and TRBJ2-4, with D perhaps matching TRBD1 (5 bases). Germline V gene lookup returns CDR1 SNHLY and CDR2 FYNNEI. The V end lost 8 bases, the J end lost 0 bases, and 11 bases lay between the germline ends. The CDR3 has 14 amino acids. CDR3 amino acids: CASLAGLAKNIQYF. The CDR3 DNA follows: TGTGCCAGCCTGGCAGGGCTAGCCAAAAACATTCAGTACTTC.

The chain uses TRBV15 and TRBJ1-5; D unresolved. The CDR3 has 15 amino acids. V lost 0 bases and J lost 6, with 12 bases in between. The germline CDR1 and CDR2 sequences are LNHNV and YYDKDF (reference sequence). DNA for the CDR3: TGTGCCACCAGCAGAGATGGGAGTGACTTTCAGCCCCAGCATTTT. Its protein product is CATSRDGSDFQPQHF.

This clone was found a few times. V gene TRBV27 combines with J gene TRBJ2-6; the match to TRBD1 covers 11 bases. Germline lookup yields CDR1 MNHEY and CDR2 SMNVEV (reference sequence). This CDR3 has 18 residues. Trimming at V came to 5 bases and at J to 2 bases, leaving 8 bases not matched to a gene. The CDR3 here is CASSTRTGGFTGANVLTF. CDR3 DNA: TGTGCCAGCAGTACCCGGACAGGGGGCTTTACTGGGGCCAACGTCCTGACTTTC.